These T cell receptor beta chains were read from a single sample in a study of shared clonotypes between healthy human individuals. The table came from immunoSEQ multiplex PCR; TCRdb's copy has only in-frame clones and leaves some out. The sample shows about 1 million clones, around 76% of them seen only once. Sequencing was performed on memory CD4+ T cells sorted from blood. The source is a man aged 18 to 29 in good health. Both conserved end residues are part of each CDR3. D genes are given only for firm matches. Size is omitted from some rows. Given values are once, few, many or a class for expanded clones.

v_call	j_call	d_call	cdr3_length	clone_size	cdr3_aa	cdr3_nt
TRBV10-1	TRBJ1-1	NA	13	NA	CASKQGMNTEAFF	TGCGCCAGCAAGCAGGGGATGAACACTGAAGCTTTCTTT
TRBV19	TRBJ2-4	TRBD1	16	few	CASSAGTGSVWGIQYF	TGTGCCAGTAGTGCTGGGACAGGTTCGGTGTGGGGCATTCAGTACTTC
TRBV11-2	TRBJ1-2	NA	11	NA	CASSPGGGYTF	TGTGCCAGCAGCCCGGGGGGAGGCTACACCTTC
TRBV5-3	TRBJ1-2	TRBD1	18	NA	CARSLTDRGLSWAYGYTF	TGTGCCAGAAGCTTGACCGACAGGGGGCTATCTTGGGCCTATGGCTACACCTTC
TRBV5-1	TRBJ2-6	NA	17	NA	CASSLYGESSGANVLTF	TGCGCCAGCAGCTTGTATGGCGAGTCCTCTGGGGCCAACGTCCTGACTTTC
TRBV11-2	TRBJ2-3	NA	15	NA	CASSLTGKFTDTQYF	TGTGCCAGCAGCTTAACAGGGAAGTTCACAGATACGCAGTATTTT
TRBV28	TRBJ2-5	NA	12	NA	CASSSKQGTQYF	TGTGCCAGCAGTTCCAAGCAGGGGACCCAGTACTTC
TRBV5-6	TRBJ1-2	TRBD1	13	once	CASSLPGGYGYTF	TGTGCCAGCAGCTTGCCAGGGGGATATGGCTACACCTTC
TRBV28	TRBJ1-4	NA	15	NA	CASRYLQGENEKLFF	TGTGCCAGCCGCTATCTACAGGGAGAGAATGAAAAACTGTTTTTT
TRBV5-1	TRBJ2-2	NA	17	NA	CASSAEPSSALFGELFF	TGCGCCAGCAGCGCCGAACCTTCCAGCGCCCTGTTTGGGGAGCTGTTTTTT
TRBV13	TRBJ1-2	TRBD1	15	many	CASSFSGQGNYGYTF	TGTGCCAGCAGCTTTTCGGGACAGGGTAACTATGGCTACACCTTC
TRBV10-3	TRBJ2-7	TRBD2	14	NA	CAIRRTSGAYEQYF	TGTGCCATCAGAAGGACTAGCGGGGCCTACGAGCAGTACTTC
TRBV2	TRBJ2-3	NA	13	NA	CASRKDNTDTQYF	TGTGCCAGCAGGAAGGACAACACAGATACGCAGTATTTT
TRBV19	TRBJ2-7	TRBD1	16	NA	CASSPQDRGPTYEQYF	TGTGCCAGTAGTCCGCAAGACAGGGGTCCTACCTACGAGCAGTACTTC
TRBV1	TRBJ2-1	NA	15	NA	CTSSQQRGFYNEQFF	TGCACCAGCAGCCAACAGCGGGGATTCTACAATGAGCAGTTCTTC
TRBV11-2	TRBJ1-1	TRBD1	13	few	CASSLGRQGEAFF	TGTGCCAGCAGCTTAGGGCGACAGGGTGAAGCTTTCTTT
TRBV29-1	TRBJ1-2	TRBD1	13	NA	CSDHGQGKGGYTF	TGCAGCGACCATGGACAGGGTAAAGGAGGCTACACCTTC
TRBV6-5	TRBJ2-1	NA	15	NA	CASSYRADSYNGQFF	TGTGCCAGCAGTTACAGGGCAGATAGTTACAATGGGCAGTTCTTC
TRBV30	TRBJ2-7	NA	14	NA	CAWGEGGKSYEQYF	TGTGCCTGGGGGGAAGGGGGGAAATCCTACGAGCAGTACTTC
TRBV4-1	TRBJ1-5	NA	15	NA	CASSQGSTPNQPQHF	TGCGCCAGCAGCCAGGGCTCGACGCCGAATCAGCCCCAGCATTTT
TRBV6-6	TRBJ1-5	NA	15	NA	CASTGGTPSNQPQHF	TGTGCCAGCACCGGGGGTACCCCTAGCAATCAGCCCCAGCATTTT
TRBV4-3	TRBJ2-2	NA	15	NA	CASSQNHLNTGELFF	TGCGCCAGCAGCCAGAACCACCTAAACACCGGGGAGCTGTTTTTT
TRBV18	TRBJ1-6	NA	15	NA	CASSPRRSYNSPLHF	TGTGCCAGCTCACCTAGACGGAGCTATAATTCACCCCTCCACTTT
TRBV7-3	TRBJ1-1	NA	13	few	CASSRQENTEAFF	TGTGCCAGCAGCCGCCAGGAGAACACTGAAGCTTTCTTT
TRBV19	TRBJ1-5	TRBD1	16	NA	CASSISGTGRFQPQHF	TGTGCCAGTAGTATATCAGGGACAGGGCGTTTCCAGCCCCAGCATTTT
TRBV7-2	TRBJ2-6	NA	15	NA	CASSRGRSLANVLTF	TGTGCCAGCAGCCGGGGACGGAGCCTGGCCAACGTCCTGACTTTC
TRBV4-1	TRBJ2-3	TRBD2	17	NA	CASSLRIAGGYTDTQYF	TGCGCCAGCAGCCTCCGTATAGCGGGGGGCTACACAGATACGCAGTATTTT
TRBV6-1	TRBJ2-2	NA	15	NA	CASRPGALNTGELFF	TGTGCCAGCCGTCCGGGGGCCCTGAACACCGGGGAGCTGTTTTTT
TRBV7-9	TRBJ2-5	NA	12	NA	CAGIGGQETQYF	TGTGCCGGGATCGGCGGCCAAGAGACCCAGTACTTC
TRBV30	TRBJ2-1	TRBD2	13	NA	CAWRGLAGAPPFF	TGTGCCTGGAGGGGACTAGCGGGAGCTCCCCCGTTCTTC
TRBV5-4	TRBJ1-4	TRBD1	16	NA	CASSLGQGGRPEKLFF	TGTGCCAGCAGCCTCGGACAGGGGGGACGCCCTGAAAAACTGTTTTTT
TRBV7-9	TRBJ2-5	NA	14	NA	CASSLFAGQETQYF	TGTGCCAGCAGCTTATTCGCAGGGCAAGAGACCCAGTACTTC
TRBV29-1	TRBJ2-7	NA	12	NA	CSVGSGSYEQYF	TGCAGCGTTGGTAGCGGATCCTACGAGCAGTACTTC
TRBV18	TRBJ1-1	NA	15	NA	CASSPKGGPNTEAFF	TGTGCCAGCTCACCGAAGGGGGGTCCGAACACTGAAGCTTTCTTT
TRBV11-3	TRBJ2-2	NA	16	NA	CASSLGGSRSAGELFF	TGTGCCAGCAGCTTAGGGGGGTCGAGGTCTGCCGGGGAGCTGTTTTTT
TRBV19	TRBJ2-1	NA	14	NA	CASSTRQSPSEQFF	TGTGCCAGTAGTACACGACAGAGCCCCAGCGAGCAGTTCTTC
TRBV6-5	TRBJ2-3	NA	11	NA	CASRQTDTQYF	TGTGCCAGCAGACAAACAGATACGCAGTATTTT
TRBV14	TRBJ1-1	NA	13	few	CASSQELSGLAFF	TGTGCCAGCAGCCAAGAATTGTCAGGGCTAGCTTTCTTT
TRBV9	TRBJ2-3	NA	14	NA	CASSLTGASDTQYF	TGTGCCAGCAGCTTGACCGGAGCCTCAGATACGCAGTATTTT
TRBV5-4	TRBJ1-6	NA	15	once	CASSSQTAPNSPLHF	TGTGCCAGCAGCTCCCAGACAGCACCCAATTCACCCCTCCACTTT
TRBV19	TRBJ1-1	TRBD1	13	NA	CASSDRGDTEAFF	TGTGCCAGCAGCGACAGGGGGGACACTGAAGCTTTCTTT
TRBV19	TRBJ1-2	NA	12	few	CASSQFPKGYTF	TGTGCCAGTAGTCAATTCCCTAAGGGCTACACCTTC
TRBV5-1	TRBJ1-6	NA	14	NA	CASSPGGGNSPLHF	TGCGCCAGCAGCCCTGGGGGGGGAAATTCACCCCTCCACTTT
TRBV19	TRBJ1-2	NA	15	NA	CASSTAHAGDYGYTF	TGTGCCAGTAGTACGGCCCATGCGGGGGACTATGGCTACACCTTC
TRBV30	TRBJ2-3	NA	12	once	CAWSGIGDTQYF	TGTGCCTGGAGTGGGATTGGGGATACGCAGTATTTT
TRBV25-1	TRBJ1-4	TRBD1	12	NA	CASRTGIEKLFF	TGTGCCAGCAGGACAGGGATCGAAAAACTGTTTTTT
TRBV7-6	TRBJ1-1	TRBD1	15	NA	CASSPRTGMNTEAFF	TGTGCCAGCAGCCCGCGGACAGGGATGAACACTGAAGCTTTCTTT
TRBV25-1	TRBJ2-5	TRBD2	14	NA	CASSVWEGLETQYF	TGTGCCAGCAGTGTCTGGGAGGGACTGGAGACCCAGTACTTC
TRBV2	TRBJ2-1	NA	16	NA	CASSEWGGTVGNEQFF	TGTGCCAGCAGTGAATGGGGCGGGACGGTCGGGAATGAGCAGTTCTTC
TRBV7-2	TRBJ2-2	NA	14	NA	CASSSQWDTGELFF	TGTGCCAGCAGCTCCCAATGGGACACCGGGGAGCTGTTTTTT
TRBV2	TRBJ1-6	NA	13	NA	CASRRAGESPLHF	TGTGCCAGCAGAAGGGCAGGCGAATCACCCCTCCACTTT
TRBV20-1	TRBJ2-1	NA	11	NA	CSALNYNEQFF	TGCAGCGCTCTAAATTACAATGAGCAGTTCTTC